This T cell receptor (beta chain) is drawn from a study of early T cells in non-severe SARS-CoV-2 infection. This clonotype was counted at least ten times. This CDR3 has 18 amino acids. CDR1 SGHTA and CDR2 FQGNSA come from the germline V gene. V shed 2 bases and J 2 bases; nucleotides not matched to a gene: 15. TCRdb analysed the 5' RACE reads with MiXCR anew, one entry per CDR3 protein. The data show nearly 80,000 distinct CDR3 sequences, about 13% seen once. This receptor was obtained from an adult who was a healthcare worker with PCR-confirmed SARS-CoV-2 infection or an uninfected control (not recorded which). This chain links TRBV7-2 with TRBJ2-7, with 7 bases fitting TRBD2. The sample comprised whole blood. CDR3 region: CASSLQPLFQRGTYEQYF. The CDR3 region has the DNA TGTGCCAGCAGCTTACAGCCCCTATTCCAGCGGGGCACCTACGAGCAGTACTTC. The whole variable domain, filled in from reference TRBV7-2 and TRBJ2-7, reads GAGVSQSPSNKVTEKGKDVELRCDPISGHTALYWYRQSLGQGLEFLIYFQGNSAPDKSGLPSDRFSAERTGGSVSTLTIQRTQQEDSAVYLCASSLQPLFQRGTYEQYFGPGTRLTVT.